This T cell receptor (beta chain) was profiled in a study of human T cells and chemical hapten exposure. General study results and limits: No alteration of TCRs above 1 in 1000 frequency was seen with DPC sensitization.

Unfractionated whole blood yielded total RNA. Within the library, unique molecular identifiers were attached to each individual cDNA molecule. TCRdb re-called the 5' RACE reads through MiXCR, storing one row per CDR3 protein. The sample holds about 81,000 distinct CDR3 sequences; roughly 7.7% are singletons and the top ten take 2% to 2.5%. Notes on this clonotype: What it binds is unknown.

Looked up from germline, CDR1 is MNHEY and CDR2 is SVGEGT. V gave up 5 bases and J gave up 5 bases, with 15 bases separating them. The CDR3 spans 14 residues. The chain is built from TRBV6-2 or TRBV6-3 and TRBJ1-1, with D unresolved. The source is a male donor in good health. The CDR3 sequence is CASSISKGGTEAFF. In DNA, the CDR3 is TGTGCCAGCAGTATCTCCAAGGGCGGGACTGAAGCTTTCTTT.